This passage covers 10 T cell receptor beta chains from one sample sequenced in a study of identical twins' blood T cells (dated by TCRdb to 2012 to 2015). Libraries came from 5' RACE. TCRdb lists the instrument as Illumina Genome Analyzer IIx. TCRdb applied fastp at Q25 and MiXCR to the public reads, then kept only in-frame beta chains. Identical CDR3 protein sequences are pooled into one entry, listed with their most common genes and DNA. The sample has 350,000 to 400,000 distinct CDR3 sequences on record, under 30% of them singletons. The ten largest clones capture around 5.6% of the sample. Sample: PBMCs. These receptors came from a woman between 18 and 55 years old in good health.

This clonotype appeared once. V gene TRBV7-2 combines with J gene TRBJ2-3; the D call may be TRBD1 or TRBD2 (5 bases each). Germline V lookup: CDR1 SGHTA, CDR2 FQGNSA. This CDR3 region has 15 residues. V was pared by 1 base and J by 2 bases, with 10 bases between. CDR3 loop: CASSLDGAFTDTQYF. The CDR3 DNA reads TGTGCCAGCAGCTTAGACGGGGCCTTCACAGATACGCAGTATTTT.

The chain joins TRBV6-6 to TRBJ1-5; 7 bases map to TRBD1. This CDR3 has 14 residues. Germline lookup yields CDR1 MNHNY and CDR2 SVGAGI (reference sequence). Unmatched junction bases numbered 0, after V lost 0 bases and J lost 4 bases. The chain's CDR3 is CASSYSGQNQPQHF. The CDR3 nucleotides read TGTGCCAGCAGTTACTCGGGACAGAATCAGCCCCAGCATTTT.

This clonotype was observed a handful of times. The chain joins TRBV3-1 to TRBJ1-2; D remains unclear. This CDR3 has 14 amino acids. Germline values: CDR1 LGHDT, CDR2 YNNKEL (reference sequence). V lost 0 bases, J lost 8 bases, and 13 bases lay in between. In DNA form, the CDR3 reads TGTGCCAGCAGCCAAGACTCTTCAGCGCGGGGCTACACCTTC. Amino acids: CASSQDSSARGYTF.

The chain combines TRBV29-1 with TRBJ2-7; D is perhaps TRBD1 (5 bases). V lost 7 bases and J lost 0, with 19 bases in between. Germline V gives CDR1 SQVTM, CDR2 ANQGSEA. The CDR3 loop spans 15 amino acids. In DNA, the CDR3 is TGCAGCGCTTTGACCCCCAGGGTCAGCTCCTACGAGCAGTACTTC. Protein: CSALTPRVSSYEQYF.

The genes are TRBV9 and TRBJ2-2; D is uncertain. V was trimmed by 6 bases and J by 4 bases, leaving 10 bases between them. The CDR3 consists of 13 residues. Per the germline V gene, CDR1 is SGDLS and CDR2 is YYNGEE. The CDR3 DNA reads TGTGCCAGCACCAAAGAAAGCACCGGGGAGCTGTTTTTT. Translation gives CASTKESTGELFF.

This clonotype was counted a few times. A read error may account for a junction end that differs from germline. This chain connects TRBV20-1 to TRBJ2-2; D is ambiguous. Germline loops: CDR1 DFQATT, CDR2 SNEGSKA (reference sequence). The CDR3 runs to 11 residues. The CDR3: CGARAVGELFF. The DNA of the CDR3 is TGCGGTGCTAGAGCCGTCGGGGAGCTGTTTTTT.

The chain recombines TRBV27 with TRBJ2-1, with TRBD2 as a possible D gene (6 bases). The V gene's germline CDR1 is MNHEY and CDR2 SMNVEV (reference sequence). Trimming took 2 bases from V and 0 from J, leaving 11 bases between them. The CDR3 has 16 amino acids. CDR3 protein: CASSLNRRGSYNEQFF. As DNA, the CDR3 is TGTGCCAGCAGTTTAAATCGGAGGGGCTCCTACAATGAGCAGTTCTTC.

The rearrangement joins TRBV4-3 to TRBJ2-1; D uncertain. Trimming stripped 0 bases from V and 7 bases from J, with 7 bases between. The CDR3 is 13 amino acids. CDR1 and CDR2 (germline): LGHNA, YSLEER. The CDR3 DNA sequence: TGCGCCAGCAGCCAAGAGGGTTGGAATGAGCAGTTCTTC. Encoded protein: CASSQEGWNEQFF.

The chain combines TRBV19 with TRBJ1-1; D uncertain. In germline, CDR1 is LNHDA, CDR2 SQIVND (reference sequence). The CDR3 runs to 11 residues. Trimming removed 7 bases from V and 3 bases from J, with 6 bases in between. The CDR3 here is CASNDHTEAFF. The CDR3 DNA reads TGTGCCAGTAATGATCACACTGAAGCTTTCTTT.

This chain joins TRBV29-1 and TRBJ2-1; D uncertain. Per germline, CDR1 SQVTM and CDR2 ANQGSEA. With 0 bases removed from V and 9 bases from J, the gap between germline ends came to 9 bases. This CDR3 comprises 12 residues. CDR3 in amino acids: CSVEDLKAEQFF. In DNA, the CDR3 is TGCAGCGTTGAAGATCTTAAGGCTGAGCAGTTCTTC.